Sequencing of this T cell receptor (beta chain) was carried out in a study of OX40 agonist ivuxolimab in advanced cancers. Study context: The group had a mean age of about 64 years, ranged from roughly 23 to 79, and was roughly 83% male. General study points: A proportion of nonresponders additionally exhibited low normalized T-cell clonal expansion.

For this clone: Antigen specificity is unknown.

The CDR3 is made up of 16 amino acids. J was trimmed by 3 bases and V by 4 bases; bases with no gene match: 7. In germline, CDR1 is PRHDT, CDR2 FYEKMQ (reference sequence). Only in-frame clones appear in the TCRdb table, and some are missing; sequencing was by immunoSEQ multiplex PCR. The sample includes approximately 66,000 clones, 80% to 90% of them seen just once. V gene TRBV13 combines with J gene TRBJ1-3, with 9 bases identical to TRBD1. The source is an adult with an advanced solid tumor such as melanoma, head and neck, liver or kidney cancer. The specimen comprised CD4+ or CD8+ T cells sorted from blood, sampled in a trial of the OX40 agonist ivuxolimab. The CDR3 DNA reads TGTGCCAGCAGCTCGTACAGGGGGCACGGTGGAAACACCATATATTTT. Amino acids: CASSSYRGHGGNTIYF.